The next 17 T cell receptor beta chains were all read from a single sample in a study of blood T cell repertoires in COVID-19. Profiling relied on immunoSEQ multiplex PCR, and the TCRdb table lists in-frame clones only, not all of them. The sample consists of hundreds of thousands of clones, 80% to 90% of them appearing once. Input material: peripheral blood. The receptors shown here come from a woman in her twenties or thirties with COVID-19, enrolled during active disease.

The chain links TRBV6-1 to TRBJ1-5, with 10 bases that match TRBD1. The CDR3 extends over 15 amino acids. The germline V gene has CDR1 MNHNS and CDR2 SASEGT. V shed 3 bases, J shed 5 bases, and the junction held 4 bases outside the gene matches. CDR3 sequence: CASSDGTGVDQPQHF. The CDR3 DNA follows: TGTGCCAGCAGTGACGGGACAGGGGTGGATCAGCCCCAGCATTTT.

CDR3 protein: CATSDHYRGGGEQFF. CDR3 bases: TGTGCCACCAGTGATCACTACAGGGGAGGAGGTGAGCAGTTCTTC. The chain couples TRBV24-1 to TRBJ2-1, with D possibly TRBD1 on 7 matching bases. This CDR3 is 15 amino acids long. Between the trimmed V and J ends, which lost 3 bases and 9 bases, there was a span of 17 bases. The germline V gene has CDR1 KGHDR and CDR2 SFDVKD.

This clone was observed a few times. This chain's CDR3 is CASSPNPVNTEAFF. The CDR3 DNA is TGTGCCAGCTCACCGAACCCAGTGAACACTGAAGCTTTCTTT. The gene calls are TRBV18 and TRBJ1-1; the D is unclear. Trimming stripped 3 bases from V and 0 bases from J, with 8 bases between. The CDR3 has 14 residues. Germline V gene lookup returns CDR1 KGHSH and CDR2 LQKENI.

The chain carries TRBV6-5 and TRBJ2-7; TRBD1 agrees at 10 bases. V gave up 3 bases and J gave up 4 bases; unmatched junction bases: 6. The CDR3 is 15 residues long. CDR1 MNHEY and CDR2 SVGAGI come from the germline V gene. CDR3 sequence: CASSYSGTGVYEQYF. The CDR3 DNA sequence: TGTGCCAGCAGTTATTCCGGGACAGGGGTGTACGAGCAGTACTTC.

The chain couples TRBV2 to TRBJ2-7; no firm D call. Trimming took off 8 bases at V and 5 bases at J, with 10 bases between the two ends. The germline gives CDR1 SNHLY, CDR2 FYNNEI. The CDR3 length is 11 residues. The CDR3 spells CASYNGDEQYV. The CDR3 nucleotides are TGTGCCAGCTATAACGGTGACGAGCAGTACGTC.

The chain has TRBV7-2 and TRBJ2-1; no clear D. CDR1 is SGHTA, CDR2 FQGNSA, per germline. Trimming pared 2 bases from V and 0 bases from J, leaving 17 bases between. The CDR3 contains 18 residues. CDR3 residues: CASSLRPRKPSSYNEQFF. In DNA form, the CDR3 reads TGTGCCAGCAGCTTACGTCCCAGGAAACCCAGCTCCTACAATGAGCAGTTCTTC. Full variable domain (outside the CDR3, taken from reference TRBV7-2 and TRBJ2-1): GAGVSQSPSNKVTEKGKDVELRCDPISGHTALYWYRQSLGQGLEFLIYFQGNSAPDKSGLPSDRFSAERTGGSVSTLTIQRTQQEDSAVYLCASSLRPRKPSSYNEQFFGPGTRLTVL.

The chain joins TRBV7-2 to TRBJ2-5; 10 bases line up with TRBD2. The CDR3 spans 14 residues. The trim removed 3 bases at V and 4 bases at J, leaving 2 bases unmatched. Germline CDR1 SGHTA, CDR2 FQGNSA. CDR3 sequence reads: CASSFASGGETQYF. DNA of the CDR3: TGTGCCAGCAGCTTCGCTAGCGGGGGAGAGACCCAGTACTTC.

This clone was found once. The chain has TRBV29-1 and TRBJ2-3; D remains ambiguous. The CDR3 is made up of 10 amino acids. Germline values: CDR1 SQVTM, CDR2 ANQGSEA. V was clipped by 8 bases and J by 6 bases, with 9 bases between them. Here the CDR3 reads CSLWLDTQYF. The CDR3 bases are TGCAGCCTGTGGCTGGATACGCAGTATTTT.

This chain connects TRBV19 to TRBJ2-1; 7 nucleotides align to TRBD2. J lost 8 bases, V lost 1 base, and 11 bases had no gene match. Per germline, CDR1 LNHDA and CDR2 SQIVND (reference sequence). The CDR3 totals 16 residues. In nucleotides, the CDR3 is TGTGCCAGTAGTATAGGGGCCGGGAGGCTCTTGGATGAGCAGTTCTTC. Protein product: CASSIGAGRLLDEQFF.

This rearrangement joins TRBV21-1 to TRBJ2-3; TRBD2 was called by the table and not checked on the DNA. TRBV21-1 is recorded as a pseudogene. CDR3 length equals 19 residues. Here the CDR3 reads CASKSPALGGGPVTDTQYF. In DNA form, the CDR3 reads TGTGCCAGCAAATCCCCTGCCTTGGGCGGGGGGCCCGTTACAGATACGCAGTATTTT.

This clone was found a few times. This chain joins TRBV10-3 and TRBJ1-5; 9 bases are shared with TRBD1. CDR1 ENHRY and CDR2 SYGVKD come from the germline V gene. V gave up 4 bases and J gave up 4 bases; unmatched junction bases: 5. The CDR3 length is 15 residues. This CDR3 reads CAISADRGGNQPQHF. CDR3 in DNA: TGTGCCATCAGTGCCGACAGGGGGGGGAATCAGCCCCAGCATTTT.

The V call is TRBV10-2, the J call TRBJ2-2, with 9 bases lining up with TRBD1. CDR1 WSHSY and CDR2 SAAADI come from the germline V gene. Unmatched junction bases numbered 7, after V lost 11 bases and J lost 3 bases. This CDR3 contains 14 residues. The CDR3 here is CASTGQGYTGELFF. The CDR3 nucleotides are TGCGCCTCAACGGGACAGGGTTACACCGGGGAGCTGTTTTTT.

This clone was detected once. The J gene is TRBJ1-5, the V gene TRBV6-6, with TRBD1 identical over 11 bases. Unmatched junction bases numbered 4, after V lost 6 bases and J lost 0 bases. Germline CDR1 and CDR2: MNHNY and SVGAGI (reference sequence). CDR3 size: 16 residues. The CDR3 spells CASRVGQGASNQPQHF. The CDR3 nucleotides read TGTGCCAGCAGGGTAGGACAGGGGGCTAGCAATCAGCCCCAGCATTTT.

The rearrangement links TRBV2 to TRBJ2-3; D is undetermined. This CDR3 comprises 14 residues. V dropped 7 bases and J dropped 0 bases, with 11 bases sitting between them. The germline V gene has CDR1 SNHLY and CDR2 FYNNEI. This CDR3 is CASTLDSSTDTQYF. CDR3 DNA sequence: TGTGCCAGCACCCTAGATTCTAGCACAGATACGCAGTATTTT.

The rearrangement links TRBV11-2 to TRBJ2-1, with TRBD2 identical over 16 bases. The CDR3 has 16 amino acids. Germline CDR1 SGHAT, CDR2 FQNNGV. Trimming took 5 bases from V and 4 from J; bases not matched to a gene: 2. The CDR3 is CASSTGLAGGYNEQFF. CDR3 DNA: TGTGCCAGCAGCACGGGACTAGCGGGAGGGTACAATGAGCAGTTCTTC.

A single count supports this clone. The rearrangement links TRBV4-3 to TRBJ2-1; 8 bases line up with TRBD2. Germline loops: CDR1 LGHNA, CDR2 YSLEER. CDR3 length: 16 residues. Trimming removed 4 bases from V and 7 bases from J; junction bases left unmatched: 12. This CDR3 reads CASSRTGGRAQNEQFF. The CDR3 nucleotides are TGCGCCAGCAGCCGAACGGGGGGGAGGGCCCAGAATGAGCAGTTCTTC.

The gene calls are TRBV5-6 and TRBJ2-3; 9 bases agree with TRBD1. The CDR3 contains 15 residues. V was clipped by 2 bases and J by 1 base; unmatched bases: 2. Per the germline V gene, CDR1 is SGHDT and CDR2 is YYEEEE. The CDR3 reads CASSFGTGRTDTQYF. The CDR3 region has the DNA TGTGCCAGCAGCTTTGGGACAGGGCGCACAGATACGCAGTATTTT.